The clone carrying this T cell receptor beta chain was picked up a small number of times. Antigen unknown. Expressed TCRB transcripts were sequenced after all isolated RNA was converted to cDNA. TCRdb's table, derived via immunoSEQ multiplex PCR, lists solely in-frame clones and lacks some. The sample holds 300,000 to 400,000 clones, 6.5% to 10% seen once. This sample is part of a study of beta chain features in type 1 diabetes. General observations from the study: Moderate but significant shortening of TCRB CDR3s was recorded in all four CD4+ subsets from Type 1 diabetes patients.

The CDR3 runs to 15 residues. Germline lookup yields CDR1 SGHDT and CDR2 YYEEEE. V was pared by 3 bases and J by 5 bases, with 8 bases of the junction left unmatched. Blood was collected once per donor into heparin, averaging about 100 mL. CD4+ cells of the naive, central memory, regulatory and stem cell-like memory types were sorted via CD45RO/CCR7/CD25/CD127/CD95/CD27. The clonotype was recovered from a woman between 18 and 29 years old in good health. Sample: central memory CD4+ T cells from blood. The chain is built from TRBV5-6 and TRBJ1-2, with 9 bases that match TRBD1. The CDR3 is CASSSPGTGPYGYTF. CDR3 nucleotides: TGTGCCAGCAGCTCCCCCGGGACAGGGCCTTATGGCTACACCTTC.